Listed here is a single T cell receptor (beta chain). Trimming removed 0 bases from V and 6 bases from J; junction bases left unmatched: 15. Germline V CDR1 and CDR2: SGHNT, YYREEE (reference sequence). This CDR3 region has 18 residues. The data belong to a study of blood T cell repertoires in COVID-19. Overall study: Samples representing acute and convalescent COVID-19 were sourced from the United States, Italy and Spain.

Per the authors' pipeline: Amplification with reference gene primers provided the estimates of nucleated cell counts. The method was immunoSEQ multiplex PCR; TCRdb's version includes in-frame clones alone and lacks a portion of them. Clonal size and the V and J genes are those of that table, whereas D and trimming came from the DNA. The sample has more than 200,000 clones; 88% are singletons. The chain carries TRBV5-4 and TRBJ2-1; 7 bases are a match to TRBD1. Material for sequencing was peripheral blood. The receptor was isolated from a man older than 75 with acute or convalescent COVID-19. This CDR3 is CASSLAGIRRQGSNEQFF. CDR3 nucleotides: TGTGCCAGCAGCTTGGCCGGAATTCGTCGACAGGGATCCAATGAGCAGTTCTTC.